These T cell receptor beta chains were read from a single sample in a study of T-cell reconstitution after alpha-beta-depleted transplantation in children. TCRdb called the PCR reads again in MiXCR, with one record for every CDR3 protein. The data hold 500,000 to 650,000 distinct CDR3 sequences, with roughly 11% observed a single time. Here the sequenced sample was PBMCs, mostly from graft donor cells, taken 180 days after TCRalphabeta/CD19-depleted stem cell transplant. These receptors were collected from a female patient aged 2-9 years who had a stem cell transplant for aplastic anemia, so the T cells may come from the graft donor. Each CDR3 is given with its conserved first and last residue. The D gene is left open where the match is weak. Clone size, where shown, is once, few, many, or a class for clones that have expanded.

size	V	D	J	CDR3	DNA
few	TRBV6-5	TRBD2	TRBJ2-1	CASSYSTSRTSMYEQFF	TGTGCCAGCAGTTACTCAACTTCTCGGACTAGCATGTATGAGCAGTTCTTC
-	TRBV30	-	TRBJ2-7	CAWSVGRVGNEQYF	TGTGCCTGGAGTGTAGGCAGGGTTGGCAACGAGCAGTACTTC
-	TRBV20-1	-	TRBJ1-4	CSAGRPATNEKLFF	TGCAGTGCTGGACGGCCGGCAACTAATGAAAAACTGTTTTTT
-	TRBV7-2	-	TRBJ2-3	CASSLEAYTQYF	TGTGCCAGCAGCTTAGAGGCCTATACGCAGTATTTT
-	TRBV5-1	TRBD1	TRBJ2-2	CASSDGRTGPEELFF	TGCGCCAGCAGCGACGGTAGGACAGGGCCCGAGGAGCTGTTTTTT
few	TRBV7-2	-	TRBJ1-1	CASSGGRNTEAFF	TGTGCCAGCAGCGGCGGAAGGAACACTGAAGCTTTCTTT
-	TRBV28	-	TRBJ2-7	CASSLRALHRAEQYF	TGTGCCAGCAGTTTACGGGCTCTTCACCGGGCCGAGCAGTACTTC
many	TRBV28	-	TRBJ1-3	CASSFRTRMGGNTIYF	TGTGCCAGCAGTTTCCGGACGAGGATGGGTGGAAACACCATATATTTT
-	TRBV6-1	TRBD2	TRBJ2-1	CATTRPGTSGGAQFF	TGTGCCACAACCCGCCCCGGGACTAGCGGGGGAGCCCAGTTCTTC
-	TRBV30	-	TRBJ1-2	CAWARRGTRGYTF	TGTGCCTGGGCGAGGAGGGGGACGCGGGGCTACACCTTC
-	TRBV18	-	TRBJ1-1	CASSPQWNTEAFF	TGTGCCAGCTCACCACAGTGGAACACTGAAGCTTTCTTT
-	TRBV9	TRBD1	TRBJ1-2	CASREDRGDYGYTF	TGTGCCAGCAGGGAGGACAGGGGCGACTATGGCTACACCTTC
-	TRBV20-1	TRBD2	TRBJ2-7	CSARDRRLAGGGYEQYF	TGCAGTGCTAGAGATAGGCGACTAGCGGGAGGGGGCTACGAGCAGTACTTC
-	TRBV7-2	TRBD1	TRBJ1-5	CASSLEGQGYNQPQHF	TGTGCCAGCAGCTTGGAGGGACAGGGGTACAATCAGCCCCAGCATTTT
few	TRBV4-3	TRBD2	TRBJ2-4	CASSHFSGRVNIQYF	TGCGCCAGCAGCCATTTCAGCGGGAGGGTAAACATTCAGTACTTC
-	TRBV28	TRBD1	TRBJ2-7	CASSSQSGGGRYEQYF	TGTGCCAGCAGTTCTCAATCAGGGGGCGGTCGCTACGAGCAGTACTTC
-	TRBV11-3	-	TRBJ2-7	CASSVIYEQYF	TGTGCCAGCAGTGTGATCTACGAGCAGTACTTC
-	TRBV4-3	TRBD1	TRBJ2-3	CASSPQFGQGRDTQYF	TGCGCCAGCAGCCCTCAGTTTGGACAGGGGAGGGATACGCAGTATTTT
many	TRBV29-1	-	TRBJ2-4	CSVLGGASKNIQYF	TGCAGCGTTTTGGGGGGCGCTTCCAAAAACATTCAGTACTTC
-	TRBV19	-	TRBJ1-6	CASRTRGSPLHF	TGTGCCAGTAGGACAAGAGGTTCACCCCTCCACTTT
-	TRBV14	-	TRBJ1-2	CASSQAYGYTF	TGTGCCAGCAGCCAAGCCTATGGCTACACCTTC
few	TRBV11-1	-	TRBJ1-2	CASSRTPWGDLVKDGYTF	TGTGCCAGCAGCCGAACCCCGTGGGGGGACCTGGTGAAGGATGGCTACACCTTC
-	TRBV2	-	TRBJ1-6	CASRTGSYNSPLHF	TGTGCCAGCAGGACAGGATCCTATAATTCACCCCTCCACTTT
few	TRBV20-1	TRBD2	TRBJ2-1	CSPLGGSGTYNEQFF	TGCAGTCCCCTGGGCGGGAGTGGCACCTACAATGAGCAGTTCTTC
-	TRBV27	-	TRBJ1-2	CASSPSRPPGYGYTF	TGTGCCAGCAGTCCCTCCAGGCCGCCGGGCTATGGCTACACCTTC
few	TRBV7-9	-	TRBJ2-7	CASSSSGPFYEQYF	TGTGCCAGTTCTAGTTCAGGGCCGTTCTACGAGCAGTACTTC
few	TRBV6-6	-	TRBJ1-1	CASSYFAGLNTEAFF	TGTGCCAGCAGTTACTTCGCGGGACTGAACACTGAAGCTTTCTTT
many	TRBV20-1	-	TRBJ2-7	CSARMRGYEQYF	TGCAGTGCTAGGATGCGGGGATACGAGCAGTACTTC
-	TRBV12-3/TRBV12-4	TRBD2	TRBJ2-3	CASSIPGLAGGPIGTDTQYF	TGTGCCAGCAGTATTCCGGGACTAGCGGGAGGGCCCATCGGCACAGATACGCAGTATTTT
-	TRBV28	-	TRBJ1-5	CASSSGIGTHSNQPQHF	TGTGCCAGCAGTTCCGGAATCGGTACCCATAGCAATCAGCCCCAGCATTTT
-	TRBV5-1	-	TRBJ2-5	CASSLAPYGAGETQYF	TGCGCCAGCAGCTTGGCCCCTTACGGCGCGGGGGAGACCCAGTACTTC
-	TRBV11-3	-	TRBJ1-4	CASAITEKLFF	TGTGCCAGCGCGATTACTGAAAAACTGTTTTTT
few	TRBV6-2/TRBV6-3	TRBD2	TRBJ2-7	CASSSKRTRLAGEKYF	TGTGCCAGCAGTTCTAAGAGGACTCGACTAGCGGGGGAGAAGTACTTC
few	TRBV5-1	-	TRBJ2-1	CASSLEGAGEQFF	TGCGCCAGCAGCTTGGAGGGAGCGGGCGAGCAGTTCTTC
few	TRBV18	TRBD2	TRBJ2-5	CASSPGTSLETQYF	TGTGCCAGCTCACCAGGGACTAGCTTAGAGACCCAGTACTTC
few	TRBV28	-	TRBJ2-2	CASIPQGVTGELFF	TGTGCCAGCATCCCCCAGGGAGTCACCGGGGAGCTGTTTTTT
-	TRBV12-3/TRBV12-4	TRBD2	TRBJ2-1	CASSYLLAPSYNEQFF	TGTGCCAGCAGCTATTTACTAGCGCCGTCCTACAATGAGCAGTTCTTC
once	TRBV7-9	-	TRBJ1-1	CASSPRQNPTEAFF	TGTGCCAGCAGCCCCCGACAGAATCCCACTGAAGCTTTCTTT
few	TRBV4-2	-	TRBJ2-7	CASSQGLGGYEQYF	TGTGCCAGCAGCCAAGGACTAGGAGGCTACGAGCAGTACTTC
-	TRBV15	-	TRBJ1-1	CASRGGGMNTEAFF	TGTGCCTCCCGCGGGGGGGGGATGAACACTGAAGCTTTCTTT
few	TRBV5-1	TRBD2	TRBJ2-3	CASSGLAGGFITQYF	TGCGCCAGCAGTGGACTAGCGGGAGGCTTCATTACGCAGTATTTT
-	TRBV18	TRBD1	TRBJ1-5	CASSPLGQGSYQPQHF	TGTGCCAGCTCACCTCTCGGACAGGGTTCGTATCAGCCCCAGCATTTT
few	TRBV7-2	TRBD2	TRBJ2-2	CASSLVVSSGGAGELFF	TGTGCCAGCAGCTTAGTGGTGTCGAGCGGGGGGGCCGGGGAGCTGTTTTTT
few	TRBV4-3	-	TRBJ1-1	CASSLRRLRQPYLNTEAFF	TGCGCCAGCAGCCTCCGCCGCCTGAGACAGCCATACCTGAACACTGAAGCTTTCTTT
-	TRBV11-2	-	TRBJ2-1	CASSLFGGGNPSSYNEQFF	TGTGCCAGCAGCTTATTCGGGGGCGGGAACCCGAGCTCCTACAATGAGCAGTTCTTC
-	TRBV7-2	TRBD2	TRBJ2-4	CASSLGRLAQNIQYF	TGTGCCAGCAGCTTGGGGCGACTAGCGCAAAACATTCAGTACTTC
few	TRBV5-6	TRBD2	TRBJ2-1	CASSLAAGLAGYNEQFF	TGTGCCAGCAGCTTGGCGGCCGGACTAGCGGGCTACAATGAGCAGTTCTTC
-	TRBV18	-	TRBJ1-2	CASSPFEGPTLGGYTF	TGTGCCAGCTCACCATTCGAGGGACCGACACTGGGAGGCTACACCTTC
many	TRBV29-1	TRBD2	TRBJ2-1	CSVTVTSGSYNEQFF	TGCAGCGTTACCGTGACTAGCGGGAGCTACAATGAGCAGTTCTTC
-	TRBV7-9	-	TRBJ2-6	CASSLGWRKAVGNVLTF	TGTGCCAGCAGCTTAGGATGGAGGAAGGCGGTTGGAAACGTCCTGACTTTC
-	TRBV20-1	-	TRBJ2-2	CSASGHTGELFF	TGCAGTGCTAGTGGGCACACCGGGGAGCTGTTTTTT
few	TRBV9	-	TRBJ1-1	CASSPREQSFTEAFF	TGTGCCAGCAGCCCCCGGGAACAGAGTTTCACTGAAGCTTTCTTT
many	TRBV20-1	-	TRBJ2-1	CSASGSPYNEQFF	TGCAGTGCTAGCGGGAGCCCGTACAATGAGCAGTTCTTC
few	TRBV7-2	TRBD1	TRBJ1-2	CASSPGRDRARGYTF	TGTGCCAGCAGCCCCGGTAGGGACAGGGCTCGGGGCTACACCTTC
-	TRBV5-6	TRBD2	TRBJ2-3	CASSFFVTSGSWWPTDTQYF	TGTGCCAGCAGCTTCTTTGTGACTAGCGGGAGTTGGTGGCCCACAGATACGCAGTATTTT